The clone carrying this T cell receptor (beta chain) came up many times. Its antigen is not identified. Amplified TCR beta CDR3 regions derived from RNA transcripts. The TCR CDR3 first-round RT-PCR relied on the HTBI primer set. MiXCR, run by TCRdb on the multiplex PCR reads, gives a single entry per CDR3 protein. The sample yields under 350,000 distinct CDR3 sequences, under 25% seen once. The data were obtained in a study of T cells in Graves' hyperthyroidism and ophthalmopathy. Findings and limits, study-wide: A model using 13 V-J features told ophthalmopathy apart from stable hyperthyroidism. The majority of expanded thyroid clonotypes above 0.001 also appeared in blood. The model made its ophthalmopathy prediction, and onset followed a median around 6.9 months later.

The CDR3 runs 15 residues. The germline CDR1 and CDR2 sequences are MNHEY and SVGEGT. V trimming: 2 bases; J trimming: 0 bases; junction bases outside the gene matches: 4. The diagnoses drew upon clinical symptoms, serum thyroxine and TRAb, thyroid ultrasound and orbital computed tomography. The clonotype was recovered from a woman in her 50s with Graves' hyperthyroidism. Sequencing was done on a sample of blood. The rearrangement uses TRBV6-2 or TRBV6-3 and TRBJ2-7, with TRBD1 matching over 7 bases. The CDR3 DNA follows: TGTGCCAGCAGTTACGAGGGGGCCAGCTCCTACGAGCAGTACTTC. It yields the protein CASSYEGASSYEQYF.